This TCR beta chain was captured in a study of cytomegalovirus exposure and HLA in healthy donors. Germline assignment: CDR1 SGDLS and CDR2 YYNGEE. The CDR3 covers 14 residues. Trimming removed 0 bases at V and 7 bases at J, with 10 bases between. PCR used 60 Vbeta primers and 13 Jbeta primers. Using immunoSEQ multiplex PCR, the repertoire was profiled, and TCRdb retains in-frame clones only, with some absent. The sample has about 94,000 clones, about 80% seen once. Sequencing was performed on PBMCs. This sequence originates from a human donor in good health. This sequence joins TRBV9 and TRBJ2-2, with D perhaps TRBD1 (5 bases). The CDR3 nucleotides are TGTGCCAGCAGCGTAGGGATAGGGGTCGGGGAGCTGTTTTTT. Amino acids: CASSVGIGVGELFF.